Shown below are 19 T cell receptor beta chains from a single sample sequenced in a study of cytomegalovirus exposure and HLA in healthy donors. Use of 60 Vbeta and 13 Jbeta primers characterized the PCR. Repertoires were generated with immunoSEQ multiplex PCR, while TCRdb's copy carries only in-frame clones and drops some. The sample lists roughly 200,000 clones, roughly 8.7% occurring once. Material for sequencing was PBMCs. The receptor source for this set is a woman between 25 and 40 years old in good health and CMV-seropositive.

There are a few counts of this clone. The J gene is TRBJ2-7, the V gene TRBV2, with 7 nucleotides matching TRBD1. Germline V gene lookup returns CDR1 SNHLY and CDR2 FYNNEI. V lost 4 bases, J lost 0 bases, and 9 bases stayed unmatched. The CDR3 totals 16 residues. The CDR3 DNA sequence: TGTGCCAGCAGTGGTTTGAGGGCAGGGGGCTCCTACGAGCAGTACTTC. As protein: CASSGLRAGGSYEQYF.

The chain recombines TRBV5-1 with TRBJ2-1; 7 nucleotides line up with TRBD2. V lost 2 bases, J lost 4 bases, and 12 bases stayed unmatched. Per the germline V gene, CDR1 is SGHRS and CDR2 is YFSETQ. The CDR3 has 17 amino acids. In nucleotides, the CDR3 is TGCGCCAGCAGCTTCGGAAACGGGGCTAGCGGATACAATGAGCAGTTCTTC. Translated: CASSFGNGASGYNEQFF.

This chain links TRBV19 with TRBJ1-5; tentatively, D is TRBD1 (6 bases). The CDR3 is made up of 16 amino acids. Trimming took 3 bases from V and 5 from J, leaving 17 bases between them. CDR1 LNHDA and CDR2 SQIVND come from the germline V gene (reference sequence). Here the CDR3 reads CASSILGQGIHQPQHF. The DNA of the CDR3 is TGTGCCAGTAGTATTCTGGGACAAGGGATCCATCAGCCCCAGCATTTT.

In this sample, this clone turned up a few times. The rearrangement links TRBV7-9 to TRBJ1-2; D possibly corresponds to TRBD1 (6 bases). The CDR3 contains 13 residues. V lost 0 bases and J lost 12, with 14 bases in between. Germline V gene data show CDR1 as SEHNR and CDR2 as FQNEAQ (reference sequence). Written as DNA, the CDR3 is TGTGCCAGCAGCTTAGCCCCGGCTGGGGGCGACACCTTC. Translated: CASSLAPAGGDTF.

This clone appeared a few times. The CDR3 bases are TGCAGCGTTGACGGACAGGGGGCAGGCTATGGCTACACCTTC. Translation: CSVDGQGAGYGYTF. This rearrangement joins TRBV29-1 to TRBJ1-2, with TRBD1 identical over 11 bases. V gave up 3 bases and J gave up 4 bases; unmatched junction bases: 4. Germline CDR1 and CDR2: SQVTM and ANQGSEA. The CDR3 runs to 14 residues.

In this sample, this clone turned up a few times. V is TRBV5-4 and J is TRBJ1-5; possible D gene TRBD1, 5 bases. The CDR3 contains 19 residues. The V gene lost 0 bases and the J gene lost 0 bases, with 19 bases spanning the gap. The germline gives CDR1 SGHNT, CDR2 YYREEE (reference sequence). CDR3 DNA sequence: TGTGCCAGCAGCTTGGGGGGGAGGCAGGTGCTTTATAGCAATCAGCCCCAGCATTTT. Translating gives CASSLGGRQVLYSNQPQHF.

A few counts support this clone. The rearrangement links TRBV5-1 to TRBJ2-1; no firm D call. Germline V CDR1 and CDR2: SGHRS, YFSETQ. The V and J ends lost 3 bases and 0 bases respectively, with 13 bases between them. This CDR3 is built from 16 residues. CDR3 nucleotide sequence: TGCGCCAGCAGCTCGAGCTATTTTAGCTCCTACAATGAGCAGTTCTTC. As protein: CASSSSYFSSYNEQFF.

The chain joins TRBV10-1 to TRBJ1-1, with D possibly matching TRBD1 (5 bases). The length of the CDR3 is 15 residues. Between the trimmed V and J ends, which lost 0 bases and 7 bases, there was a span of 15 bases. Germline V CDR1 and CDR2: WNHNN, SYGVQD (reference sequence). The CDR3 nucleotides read TGCGCCAGCAGTGAGTCCGCCGCAGGGCCGGTTGAAGCTTTCTTT. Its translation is CASSESAAGPVEAFF.

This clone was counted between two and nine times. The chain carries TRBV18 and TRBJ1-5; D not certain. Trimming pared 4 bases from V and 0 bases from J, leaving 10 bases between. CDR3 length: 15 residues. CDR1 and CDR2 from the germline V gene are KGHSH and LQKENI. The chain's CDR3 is CASSLTGYSNQPQHF. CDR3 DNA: TGTGCCAGCTCACTGACGGGATATAGCAATCAGCCCCAGCATTTT.

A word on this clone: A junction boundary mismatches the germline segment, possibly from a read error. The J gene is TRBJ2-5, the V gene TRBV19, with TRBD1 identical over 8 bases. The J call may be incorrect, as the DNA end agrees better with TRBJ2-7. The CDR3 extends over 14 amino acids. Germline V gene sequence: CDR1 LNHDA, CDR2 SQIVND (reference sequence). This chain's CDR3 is CASGIGQGPYEQYF. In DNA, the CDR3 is TGTGCCAGTGGTATTGGACAGGGACCCTACGAGCAGTACTTC.

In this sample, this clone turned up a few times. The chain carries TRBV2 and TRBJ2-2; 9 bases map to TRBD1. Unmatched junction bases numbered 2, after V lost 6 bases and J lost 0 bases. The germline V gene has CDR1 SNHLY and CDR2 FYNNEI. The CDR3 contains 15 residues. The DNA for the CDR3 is TGTGCCAGCAGGAGACAGGGGGCGAACACCGGGGAGCTGTTTTTT. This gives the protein CASRRQGANTGELFF. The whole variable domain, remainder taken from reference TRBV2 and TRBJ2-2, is EPEVTQTPSHQVTQMGQEVILRCVPISNHLYFYWYRQILGQKVEFLVSFYNNEISEKSEIFDDQFSVERPDGSNFTLKIRSTKLEDSAMYFCASRRQGANTGELFFGEGSRLTVL.

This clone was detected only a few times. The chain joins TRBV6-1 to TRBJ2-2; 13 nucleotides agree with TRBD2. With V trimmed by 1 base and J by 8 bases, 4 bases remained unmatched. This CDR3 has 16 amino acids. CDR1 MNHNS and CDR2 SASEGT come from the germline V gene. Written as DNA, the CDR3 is TGTGCCAGCAGTGAAGGGACTAGCGGGAGCGGGGGGGAGCTGTTTTTT. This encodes CASSEGTSGSGGELFF.

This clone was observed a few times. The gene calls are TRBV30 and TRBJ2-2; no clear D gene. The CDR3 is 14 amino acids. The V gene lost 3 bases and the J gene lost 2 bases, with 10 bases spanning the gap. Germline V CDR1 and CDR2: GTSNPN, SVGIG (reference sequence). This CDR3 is CAWRPGPNTGELFF. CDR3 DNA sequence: TGTGCCTGGAGACCAGGCCCTAACACCGGGGAGCTGTTTTTT. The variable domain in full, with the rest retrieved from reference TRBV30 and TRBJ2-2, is SQTIHQWPATLVQPVGSPLSLECTVEGTSNPNLYWYRQAAGRGLQLLFYSVGIGQISSEVPQNLSASRPQDRQFILSSKKLLLSDSGFYLCAWRPGPNTGELFFGEGSRLTVL.

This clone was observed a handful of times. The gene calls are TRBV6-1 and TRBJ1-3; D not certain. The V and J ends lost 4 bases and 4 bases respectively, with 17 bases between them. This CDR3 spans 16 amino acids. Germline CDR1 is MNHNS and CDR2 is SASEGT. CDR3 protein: CASSVGSTLTGNTIYF. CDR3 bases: TGTGCCAGCAGTGTCGGGAGCACTCTCACCGGAAACACCATATATTTT.

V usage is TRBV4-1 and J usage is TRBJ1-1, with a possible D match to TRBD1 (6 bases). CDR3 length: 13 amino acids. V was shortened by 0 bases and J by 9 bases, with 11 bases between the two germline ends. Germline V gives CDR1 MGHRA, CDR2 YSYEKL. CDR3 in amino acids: CASSQEGQGKAFF. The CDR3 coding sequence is TGCGCCAGCAGCCAAGAGGGGCAGGGGAAAGCTTTCTTT.

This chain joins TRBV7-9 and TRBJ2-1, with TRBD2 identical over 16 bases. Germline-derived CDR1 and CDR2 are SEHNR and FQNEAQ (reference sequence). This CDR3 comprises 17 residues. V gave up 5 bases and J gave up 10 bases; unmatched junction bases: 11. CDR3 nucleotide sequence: TGTGCCAGCAGCGGGACTAGCGGGAGGGCTTCCGCGAACGAGCAGTTCTTC. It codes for CASSGTSGRASANEQFF.

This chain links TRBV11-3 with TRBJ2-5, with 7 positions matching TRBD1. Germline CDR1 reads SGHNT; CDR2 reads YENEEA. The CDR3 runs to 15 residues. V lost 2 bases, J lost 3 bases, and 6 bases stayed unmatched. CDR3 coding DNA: TGTGCCAGCAGCTTAACGACCGGGACAGAAGAGACCCAGTACTTC. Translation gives CASSLTTGTEETQYF.

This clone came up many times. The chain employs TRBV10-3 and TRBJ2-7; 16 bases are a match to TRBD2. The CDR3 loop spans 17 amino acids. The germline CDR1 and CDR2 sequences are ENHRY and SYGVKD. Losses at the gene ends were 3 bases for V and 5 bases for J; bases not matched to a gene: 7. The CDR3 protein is CAISERGLAGGGDEQYF. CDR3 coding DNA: TGTGCCATCAGTGAAAGGGGACTAGCGGGAGGGGGCGACGAGCAGTACTTC.

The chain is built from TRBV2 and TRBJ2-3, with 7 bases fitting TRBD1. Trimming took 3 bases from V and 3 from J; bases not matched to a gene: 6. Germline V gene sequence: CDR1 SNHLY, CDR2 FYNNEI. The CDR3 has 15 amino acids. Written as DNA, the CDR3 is TGTGCCAGCAGTGAGATAGAGGGGGCAACAGATACGCAGTATTTT. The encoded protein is CASSEIEGATDTQYF.